The sequence of this TCR beta chain was determined in a study of graft-versus-host responses after intestinal transplantation. This CDR3 spans 16 amino acids. V was pared by 1 base and J by 3 bases, with 16 bases between. Germline V gene lookup returns CDR1 SGHNT and CDR2 YYREEE (reference sequence). Repertoires were generated with immunoSEQ multiplex PCR, while TCRdb's copy carries only in-frame clones and drops some. The sample lists 8,000 or so clones, around 30% seen once, with roughly 2.1% in the top ten. Irradiated, violet-dye-labeled stimulators (around 200,000) were plated alongside around 200,000 CFSE-labeled responders.

This rearrangement joins TRBV5-4 to TRBJ1-2; D is unresolved. This specimen consisted of alloreactive CD8+ T cells from a mixed lymphocyte reaction culture, obtained before intestinal transplant. Subset defined: CFSE-low proliferating T cells sorted from roughly 6-day pre-transplant mixed lymphocyte reaction (GvH or HvG direction). This receptor was obtained from a human patient who received an intestinal transplant. CDR3 sequence (DNA): TGTGCCAGCAGCTTGAGGTCAGGCAGTTTATACTATGGCTACACCTTC. Protein: CASSLRSGSLYYGYTF.